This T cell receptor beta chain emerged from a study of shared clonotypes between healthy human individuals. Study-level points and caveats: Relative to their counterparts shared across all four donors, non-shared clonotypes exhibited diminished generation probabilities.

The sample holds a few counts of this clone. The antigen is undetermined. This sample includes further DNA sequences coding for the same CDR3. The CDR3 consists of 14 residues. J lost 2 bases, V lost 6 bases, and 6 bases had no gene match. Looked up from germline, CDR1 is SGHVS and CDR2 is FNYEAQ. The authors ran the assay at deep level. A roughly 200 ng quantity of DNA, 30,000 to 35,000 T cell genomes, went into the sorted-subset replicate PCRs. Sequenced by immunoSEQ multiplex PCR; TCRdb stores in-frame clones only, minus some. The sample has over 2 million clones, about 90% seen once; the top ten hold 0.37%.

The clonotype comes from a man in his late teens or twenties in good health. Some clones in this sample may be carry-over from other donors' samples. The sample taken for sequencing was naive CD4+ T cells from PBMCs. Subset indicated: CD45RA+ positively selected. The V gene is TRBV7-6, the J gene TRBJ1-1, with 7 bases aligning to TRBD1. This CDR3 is CASSPGTANTEAFF. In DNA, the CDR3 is TGTGCCAGCAGTCCGGGGACAGCCAACACTGAAGCTTTCTTT.